The 28 T cell receptor beta chains reported below all come from one sample, sequenced in a study of a mutant IDH1 vaccine in newly diagnosed glioma. Assay: immunoSEQ multiplex PCR; the TCRdb copy retains only in-frame clones and omits some. This table holds about 94,000 clones, about 90% found once. Time point here: week 47, end of study. A 20-mer mutant IDH1 peptide at 300 ug was injected subcutaneously with topical imiquimod. These receptors' targets are unknown. The source was PBMCs, collected from a glioma patient whose treatment included an IDH1 peptide vaccine. These TCRs come from a woman between 50 and 59 years old with glioma.

The chain combines TRBV18 with TRBJ2-3; 7 bases are shared with TRBD2. V shed 1 base and J 5 bases; nucleotides not matched to a gene: 0. CDR3 size: 13 residues. Germline CDR1 is KGHSH and CDR2 is LQKENI. The CDR3 nucleotides are TGTGCCAGCTCACCACTAGCGGGAGATACGCAGTATTTT. This encodes CASSPLAGDTQYF.

This clone occurred once. CDR3 sequence: CASSEYGRGDEQYF. The CDR3 DNA follows: TGTGCCAGCAGTGAATACGGCAGGGGGGACGAGCAGTACTTC. The gene calls are TRBV6-1 and TRBJ2-7; tentative D call: TRBD1 (7 bases). The CDR3 is made up of 14 amino acids. Trimming left V 2 bases short and J 5 bases short, with 13 bases between. Germline V gene sequence: CDR1 MNHNS, CDR2 SASEGT.

The genes are TRBV30 and TRBJ1-3, with 7 bases identical to TRBD1. This CDR3 region has 12 residues. Germline V lookup: CDR1 GTSNPN, CDR2 SVGIG (reference sequence). V was clipped by 8 bases and J by 6 bases; unmatched bases: 7. For the CDR3, the DNA is TGTGCCAGACGACAGGGAGAAAACACCATATATTTT. Amino acids: CARRQGENTIYF.

This chain uses TRBV5-1 with TRBJ2-1, with 7 bases identical to TRBD1. Germline V gene data show CDR1 as SGHRS and CDR2 as YFSETQ. CDR3 length: 14 residues. V was clipped by 5 bases and J by 5 bases; unmatched bases: 7. The CDR3 reads CASRVTGFNNEQFF. CDR3 sequence (DNA): TGCGCCAGCAGGGTGACAGGGTTCAACAATGAGCAGTTCTTC.

On this clone: The junction and the germline gene differ at one end; a read error may be behind it. This rearrangement joins TRBV4-1 to TRBJ1-4; TRBD1 matches at 9 bases. Germline loops: CDR1 MGHRA, CDR2 YSYEKL. The CDR3 totals 15 residues. CDR3 sequence (DNA): TGCGCCAGCAGCCCAAGATGGGACAGGGAGGGAAAAACTGTTTTT. Encoded protein: CASSPRWDREGKTVF.

The chain has TRBV19 and TRBJ2-1, with TRBD2 matching over 9 bases. Germline V gene sequence: CDR1 LNHDA, CDR2 SQIVND (reference sequence). The CDR3 runs to 21 residues. V lost 0 bases, J lost 1 base, and 16 bases stayed unmatched. The CDR3 here is CASSIDANFGTSGPSYNEQFF. CDR3 sequence (DNA): TGTGCCAGTAGTATAGACGCGAACTTCGGAACTAGCGGGCCTTCCTACAATGAGCAGTTCTTC. Drawing the rest from reference TRBV19 and TRBJ2-1, the complete variable domain is DGGITQSPKYLFRKEGQNVTLSCEQNLNHDAMYWYRQDPGQGLRLIYYSQIVNDFQKGDIAEGYSVSREKKESFPLTVTSAQKNPTAFYLCASSIDANFGTSGPSYNEQFFGPGTRLTVL.

In its sample, this clone was seen once. The rearrangement links TRBV27 to TRBJ2-1; tentatively, D is TRBD1 (6 bases). V was shortened by 7 bases and J by 10 bases, with 20 bases between the two germline ends. This CDR3 spans 14 amino acids. The germline gives CDR1 MNHEY, CDR2 SMNVEV (reference sequence). DNA of the CDR3: TGTGCCAGCACCCCCTTACAGGGAATTGGGGAGCAGTTCTTC. Its protein is CASTPLQGIGEQFF.

The rearrangement links TRBV10-2 to TRBJ2-1; maybe TRBD2 (6 bases). V lost 8 bases, J lost 6 bases, and 11 bases lay in between. This CDR3 contains 12 residues. Germline V lookup: CDR1 WSHSY, CDR2 SAAADI. CDR3 coding DNA: TGCGCCAGCGGGACTCTAGGCAATGAGCAGTTCTTC. Its protein is CASGTLGNEQFF.

V gene TRBV7-2 combines with J gene TRBJ2-7; D remains unclear. Deletions cut 5 bases from V and 4 bases from J, with 12 bases between. This CDR3 is 13 amino acids long. CDR1 SGHTA and CDR2 FQGNSA come from the germline V gene. CDR3 in amino acids: CASSPRAGYEQYF. CDR3 coding DNA: TGTGCCAGCAGCCCCCGAGCTGGTTACGAGCAGTACTTC.

The chain employs TRBV7-4 and TRBJ1-1; 7 nucleotides line up with TRBD1. Germline V gives CDR1 SGHVT, CDR2 SQSDAQ. The CDR3 runs 15 residues. J was trimmed by 4 bases and V by 5 bases; bases with no gene match: 10. CDR3 loop: CASSEWDRSSTEAFF. The CDR3 nucleotides read TGTGCCAGCAGCGAGTGGGACAGAAGCAGCACTGAAGCTTTCTTT.

The chain is built from TRBV28 and TRBJ1-3, with D tentatively TRBD1 (5 bases). The V end was cut by 1 base, the J end by 1 base, with 11 bases between. CDR3 length: 16 residues. Germline V gene lookup returns CDR1 MDHEN and CDR2 SYDVKM. CDR3 sequence (DNA): TGTGCCAGCAGTTTATACACAGGTCGTTCTGGAAACACCATATATTTT. Its protein is CASSLYTGRSGNTIYF. Supplemented by reference TRBV28 and TRBJ1-3, the full variable domain reads DVKVTQSSRYLVKRTGEKVFLECVQDMDHENMFWYRQDPGLGLRLIYFSYDVKMKEKGDIPEGYSVSREKKERFSLILESASTNQTSMYLCASSLYTGRSGNTIYFGEGSWLTVV.

The count of this clone is one. V and J are TRBV2 and TRBJ2-1; D unclear. V gave up 10 bases and J gave up 0 bases, with 13 bases separating them. Germline loops: CDR1 SNHLY, CDR2 FYNNEI. The CDR3 length is 14 residues. The CDR3 nucleotides read TGTGCCACCCGCGAGTTGAGCTCCTACAATGAGCAGTTCTTC. This codes for CATRELSSYNEQFF.

The chain has TRBV7-2 and TRBJ2-2, with 7 bases identical to TRBD2. CDR1 SGHTA and CDR2 FQGNSA come from the germline V gene. The J segment lost 0 bases and the V segment lost 5 bases, leaving 6 bases of the junction unmatched. This CDR3 is built from 16 residues. This chain's CDR3 is CASSPSSGANTGELFF. The CDR3 DNA is TGTGCCAGCAGCCCCTCTAGCGGTGCGAACACCGGGGAGCTGTTTTTT. Full variable domain (rest looked up from reference TRBV7-2 and TRBJ2-2): GAGVSQSPSNKVTEKGKDVELRCDPISGHTALYWYRQSLGQGLEFLIYFQGNSAPDKSGLPSDRFSAERTGGSVSTLTIQRTQQEDSAVYLCASSPSSGANTGELFFGEGSRLTVL.

A single count supports this clone. The V call is TRBV7-8, the J call TRBJ1-5; the D gene is possibly TRBD1 (5 bases). Trimming took 3 bases from V and 6 from J, leaving 18 bases between them. Per the germline V gene, CDR1 is SGHVS and CDR2 is FQNEAQ. The CDR3 extends over 16 amino acids. CDR3 protein: CASSLGSRGAGQPQHF. CDR3 nucleotide sequence: TGTGCCAGCAGCTTGGGGAGTAGGGGCGCAGGTCAGCCCCAGCATTTT.

This clone was seen a few times. The chain recombines TRBV28 with TRBJ2-6; D assignment may be TRBD1 or TRBD2 (5 bases each). The CDR3 has 16 amino acids. V lost 4 bases and J 4 bases, leaving 14 bases between the germline ends. The V gene's germline CDR1 is MDHEN and CDR2 SYDVKM. The DNA of the CDR3 is TGTGCCAGCAGTTCATCCGGGGCGGAAGGGGCCAACGTCCTGACTTTC. Its translation is CASSSSGAEGANVLTF. The variable domain in full, with the rest retrieved from reference TRBV28 and TRBJ2-6, is DVKVTQSSRYLVKRTGEKVFLECVQDMDHENMFWYRQDPGLGLRLIYFSYDVKMKEKGDIPEGYSVSREKKERFSLILESASTNQTSMYLCASSSSGAEGANVLTFGAGSRLTVL.

Regarding this clone: The junction does not match germline at one end; this may be a read error. J is TRBJ2-5 and V is TRBV7-7; perhaps TRBD1 as D (6 bases). Germline-derived CDR1 and CDR2 are SSHAT and FNYEAQ (reference sequence). This CDR3 has 15 amino acids. CDR3 in DNA: TGTGCTAGCAGCTTAGTCCCAGGGGTGATGGGGACCCAGTACTTC. The encoded protein is CASSLVPGVMGTQYF.

The chain combines TRBV27 with TRBJ2-5; 7 bases fit TRBD1. The CDR3 is 15 amino acids. V lost 4 bases, J lost 5 bases, and 10 bases stayed unmatched. Per the germline V gene, CDR1 is MNHEY and CDR2 is SMNVEV (reference sequence). CDR3 in amino acids: CASSSIDRVQETQYF. For the CDR3, the DNA is TGTGCCAGCAGTTCCATCGACAGGGTTCAGGAGACCCAGTACTTC.

J is TRBJ2-3 and V is TRBV5-1; no definite D call. Trimming took off 2 bases at V and 3 bases at J, with 10 bases between the two ends. This CDR3 is built from 14 residues. The germline gives CDR1 SGHRS, CDR2 YFSETQ. The DNA of the CDR3 is TGCGCCAGCAGCTTAAGCGCTGTGACAGATACGCAGTATTTT. Amino acid sequence: CASSLSAVTDTQYF.

The chain combines TRBV5-1 with TRBJ2-3; D is undetermined. The CDR3 contains 15 residues. The germline gives CDR1 SGHRS, CDR2 YFSETQ. Trimming took 0 bases from V and 0 from J, leaving 8 bases between them. The CDR3 bases are TGCGCCAGCAGCTTGGACGGCGGTAGCACAGATACGCAGTATTTT. Translation: CASSLDGGSTDTQYF. Full variable domain (remainder filled in from reference TRBV5-1 and TRBJ2-3): KAGVTQTPRYLIKTRGQQVTLSCSPISGHRSVSWYQQTPGQGLQFLFEYFSETQRNKGNFPGRFSGRQFSNSRSEMNVSTLELGDSALYLCASSLDGGSTDTQYFGPGTRLTVL.

The chain recombines TRBV6-5 with TRBJ1-4, with 10 bases lining up with TRBD1. V lost 5 bases to trimming and J lost 8 bases; unmatched junction nucleotides: 5. CDR3 size: 14 residues. Germline V lookup: CDR1 MNHEY, CDR2 SVGAGI. For the CDR3, the DNA is TGTGCCAGCAGTACGACAGGGGGCTGGGAAAAACTGTTTTTT. Translating gives CASSTTGGWEKLFF.

The V and J genes are TRBV6-5 and TRBJ2-7; D not resolved. The CDR3 runs 11 residues. V was pared by 4 bases and J by 3 bases, with 4 bases between. Germline V gene lookup returns CDR1 MNHEY and CDR2 SVGAGI. The chain's CDR3 is CASSFHYEQYF. Written as DNA, the CDR3 is TGTGCCAGCAGTTTCCACTACGAGCAGTACTTC.

This chain connects TRBV28 to TRBJ2-5; TRBD2 might be the D (6 bases). From germline, CDR1 is MDHEN and CDR2 SYDVKM. Trimming took off 5 bases at V and 2 bases at J, with 12 bases between the two ends. The CDR3 has 14 amino acids. Here the CDR3 reads CASSLRDFQETQYF. CDR3 DNA: TGTGCCAGCAGTCTGCGGGACTTTCAAGAGACCCAGTACTTC.

This sequence joins TRBV6-1 and TRBJ2-7; D may be TRBD2 (6 bases). The CDR3 contains 17 residues. Germline V gene sequence: CDR1 MNHNS, CDR2 SASEGT. V lost 2 bases and J lost 3, with 20 bases in between. CDR3 nucleotides: TGTGCCAGCAGTGAACCGGTGAGCAACGGGAGAAGCTACGAGCAGTACTTC. Protein: CASSEPVSNGRSYEQYF.

This chain uses TRBV15 with TRBJ1-5; D ambiguous. V lost 1 base to trimming and J lost 0 bases, with 4 bases between them. The CDR3 has 14 residues. The germline V gene has CDR1 LNHNV and CDR2 YYDKDF (reference sequence). The CDR3 nucleotides read TGTGCCACCAGCAGAGGGGGTAGCAATCAGCCCCAGCATTTT. This gives the protein CATSRGGSNQPQHF.

This clone was seen only once. The chain employs TRBV11-3 and TRBJ2-7; D is unclear. Germline CDR1 is SGHNT and CDR2 is YENEEA. The length of the CDR3 is 15 residues. Trimming took 6 bases from V and 0 from J, leaving 15 bases between them. The CDR3 DNA follows: TGTGCCAGCAGTACTGGGTCCTCCAGCTCCTACGAGCAGTACTTC. Translated, it gives CASSTGSSSSYEQYF.

The V and J genes are TRBV15 and TRBJ1-5, with TRBD1 matching 9 bases. The germline V gene encodes CDR1 LNHNV and CDR2 YYDKDF (reference sequence). With V trimmed by 4 bases and J by 6 bases, 4 bases remained unmatched. CDR3 length: 14 amino acids. CDR3 DNA: TGTGCCACCAGCAAGGGACAGGGCGGTCAGCCCCAGCATTTT. It is translated as CATSKGQGGQPQHF.

This clone appeared a few times. For the CDR3, the DNA is TGTGCCAGCAGGCCTTCCGGTCAGCCCCAGCATTTT. Translation: CASRPSGQPQHF. V gene TRBV28 combines with J gene TRBJ1-5; D is unresolved. Trimming cost V 6 bases and J 6 bases, with 9 bases left between them. The CDR3 length is 12 residues. Looked up from germline, CDR1 is MDHEN and CDR2 is SYDVKM.

The count of this clone is one. V usage is TRBV4-2 and J usage is TRBJ2-5; TRBD2 aligns across 7 bases. Germline CDR1 reads LGHNA; CDR2 reads YNFKEQ. The trim removed 0 bases at V and 5 bases at J, leaving 6 bases unmatched. The CDR3 loop spans 15 amino acids. The CDR3 here is CASSQELTSVETQYF. DNA of the CDR3: TGTGCCAGCAGCCAAGAACTAACTAGCGTGGAGACCCAGTACTTC.